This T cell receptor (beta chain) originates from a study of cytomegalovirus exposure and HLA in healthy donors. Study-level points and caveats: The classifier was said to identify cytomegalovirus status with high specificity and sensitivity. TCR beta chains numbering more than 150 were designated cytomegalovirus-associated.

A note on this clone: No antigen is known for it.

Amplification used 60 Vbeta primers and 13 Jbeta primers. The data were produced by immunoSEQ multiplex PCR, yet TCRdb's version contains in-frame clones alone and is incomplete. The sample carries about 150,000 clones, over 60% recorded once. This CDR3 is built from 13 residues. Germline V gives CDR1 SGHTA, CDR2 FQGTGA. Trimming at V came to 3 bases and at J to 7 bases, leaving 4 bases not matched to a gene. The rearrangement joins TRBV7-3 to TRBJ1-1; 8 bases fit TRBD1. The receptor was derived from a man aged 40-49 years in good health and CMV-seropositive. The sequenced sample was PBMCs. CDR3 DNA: TGTGCCAGCAGCTTGTGGACAGGGAGTGAAGCTTTCTTT. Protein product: CASSLWTGSEAFF.